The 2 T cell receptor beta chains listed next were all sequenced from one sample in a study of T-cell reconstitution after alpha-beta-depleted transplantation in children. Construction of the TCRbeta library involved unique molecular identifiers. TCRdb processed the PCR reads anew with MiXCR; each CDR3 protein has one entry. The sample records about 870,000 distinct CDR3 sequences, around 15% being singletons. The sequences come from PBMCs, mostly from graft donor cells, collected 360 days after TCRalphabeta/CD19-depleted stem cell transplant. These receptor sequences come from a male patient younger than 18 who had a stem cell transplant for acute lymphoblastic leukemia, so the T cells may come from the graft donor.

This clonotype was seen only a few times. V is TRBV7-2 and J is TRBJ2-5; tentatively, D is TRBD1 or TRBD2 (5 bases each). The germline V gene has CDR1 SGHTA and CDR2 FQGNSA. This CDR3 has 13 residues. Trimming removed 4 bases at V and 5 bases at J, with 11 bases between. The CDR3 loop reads CASSSPWGETQYF. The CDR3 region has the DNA TGTGCCAGCAGCTCCCCATGGGGGGAGACCCAGTACTTC.

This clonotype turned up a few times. This CDR3 is CSVGPETSGRAQTGELFF. The CDR3 region has the DNA TGCAGCGTTGGGCCCGAGACTAGCGGGAGGGCCCAAACCGGGGAGCTGTTTTTT. The rearrangement links TRBV29-1 to TRBJ2-2; 14 bases map to TRBD2. Germline V CDR1 and CDR2: SQVTM, ANQGSEA. CDR3 size: 18 residues. Trimming cost V 4 bases and J 5 bases; bases outside gene matches: 12.